The 6 T cell receptor beta chains listed next were all sequenced from one sample in a study of shared clonotypes between healthy human individuals. CD45RO-negative, CCR7-positively selected cells formed the naive CD8 fraction, excluding terminally differentiated effector memory CD45RA+ cells. Produced via immunoSEQ multiplex PCR; TCRdb's table is partial and in-frame only. This sample has about 820,000 clones, with approximately 92% found just once. The sequencing input was naive CD8+ T cells sorted from blood. All receptors come from a young man in good health.

Note on this clone: The sample carries other DNA sequences with the same CDR3. The chain recombines TRBV7-9 with TRBJ2-5; D call uncertain. Trimming removed 5 bases at V and 2 bases at J, with 9 bases between. This CDR3 comprises 13 residues. In germline, CDR1 is SEHNR, CDR2 FQNEAQ (reference sequence). The CDR3 DNA is TGTGCCAGCAGCGGTCAGCTACAAGAGACCCAGTACTTC. Translated, it gives CASSGQLQETQYF.

The chain couples TRBV4-1 to TRBJ2-7; 9 bases map to TRBD2. The length of the CDR3 is 15 residues. V lost 4 bases and J lost 2; bases outside the gene matches: 6. CDR1 is MGHRA, CDR2 YSYEKL, per germline. CDR3 amino acids: CASSPTAGGTYEQYF. CDR3 nucleotide sequence: TGCGCCAGCAGCCCAACGGCGGGAGGGACCTACGAGCAGTACTTC.

The CDR3 loop is CASSSKRTSGRYLYEQYF. The CDR3 DNA reads as TGCGCCAGCAGCTCCAAGAGGACTAGCGGGAGGTATCTCTACGAGCAGTACTTC. The rearrangement joins TRBV4-3 to TRBJ2-7, with 14 nucleotides matching TRBD2. The CDR3 extends over 18 amino acids. Germline-derived CDR1 and CDR2 are LGHNA and YSLEER. V shed 5 bases, J shed 3 bases, and the junction held 12 bases outside the gene matches.

CDR3 amino acids: CATSTSGGMNTEAFF. CDR3 DNA sequence: TGTGCCACCAGCACCTCAGGGGGGATGAACACTGAAGCTTTCTTT. V usage is TRBV15 and J usage is TRBJ1-1; 7 bases line up with TRBD1. This CDR3 is 15 amino acids long. Germline V lookup: CDR1 LNHNV, CDR2 YYDKDF (reference sequence). With 4 bases clipped from V and 0 bases from J, the junction kept 5 bases outside the gene matches.

V usage is TRBV28 and J usage is TRBJ1-1, with D unresolved. The CDR3 totals 14 residues. Per the germline V gene, CDR1 is MDHEN and CDR2 is SYDVKM. Trimming shortened V by 3 bases and J by 0 bases, and 8 bases separated the two germline ends. DNA for the CDR3: TGTGCCAGCAGTTTTCGGCTTATGAACACTGAAGCTTTCTTT. Protein sequence: CASSFRLMNTEAFF.

The chain carries TRBV10-2 and TRBJ2-7; a possible D gene is TRBD1 (5 bases). This CDR3 has 14 residues. V shed 6 bases and J shed 0 bases, with 12 bases lying between them. Germline values: CDR1 WSHSY, CDR2 SAAADI. The CDR3, as DNA: TGCGCCAGCAGGCACCACCAGGGCTCCTACGAGCAGTACTTC. It is translated as CASRHHQGSYEQYF.